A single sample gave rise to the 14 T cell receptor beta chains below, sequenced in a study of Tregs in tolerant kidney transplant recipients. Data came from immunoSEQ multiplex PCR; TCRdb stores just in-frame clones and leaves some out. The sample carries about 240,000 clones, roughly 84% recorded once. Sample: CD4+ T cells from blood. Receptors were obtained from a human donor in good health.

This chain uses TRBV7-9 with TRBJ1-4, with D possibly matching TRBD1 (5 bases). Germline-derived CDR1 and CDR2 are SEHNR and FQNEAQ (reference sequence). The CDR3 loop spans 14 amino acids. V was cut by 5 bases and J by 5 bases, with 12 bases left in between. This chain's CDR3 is CASSRRDSNEKLFF. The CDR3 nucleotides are TGTGCCAGCAGCCGAAGGGACTCAAATGAAAAACTGTTTTTT.

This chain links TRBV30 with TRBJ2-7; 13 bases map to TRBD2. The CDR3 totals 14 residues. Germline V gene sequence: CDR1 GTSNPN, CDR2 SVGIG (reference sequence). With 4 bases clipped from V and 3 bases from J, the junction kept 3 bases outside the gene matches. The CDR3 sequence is CAWNGLAGVYEQYF. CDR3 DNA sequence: TGTGCCTGGAACGGACTAGCGGGAGTCTACGAGCAGTACTTC. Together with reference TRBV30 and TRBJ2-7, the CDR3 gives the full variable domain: SQTIHQWPATLVQPVGSPLSLECTVEGTSNPNLYWYRQAAGRGLQLLFYSVGIGQISSEVPQNLSASRPQDRQFILSSKKLLLSDSGFYLCAWNGLAGVYEQYFGPGTRLTVT.

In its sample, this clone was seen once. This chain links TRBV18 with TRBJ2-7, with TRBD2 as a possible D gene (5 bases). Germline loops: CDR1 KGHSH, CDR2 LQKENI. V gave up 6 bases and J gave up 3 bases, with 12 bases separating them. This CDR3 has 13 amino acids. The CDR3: CASSRTELYEQYF. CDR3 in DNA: TGTGCCAGCTCGCGGACTGAGCTCTACGAGCAGTACTTC.

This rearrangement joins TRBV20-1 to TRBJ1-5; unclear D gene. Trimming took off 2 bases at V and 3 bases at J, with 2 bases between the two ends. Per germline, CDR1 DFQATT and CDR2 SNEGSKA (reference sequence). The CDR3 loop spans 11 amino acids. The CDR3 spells CSARLNQPQHF. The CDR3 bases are TGCAGTGCTAGACTCAATCAGCCCCAGCATTTT.

The CDR3 sequence is CASSPGQGTYYEQYF. DNA for the CDR3: TGCGCCAGCAGCCCCGGACAGGGTACTTATTACGAGCAGTACTTC. The chain has TRBV4-1 and TRBJ2-7; 8 bases are shared with TRBD1. From germline, CDR1 is MGHRA and CDR2 YSYEKL. CDR3 length: 15 amino acids. With 4 bases clipped from V and 4 bases from J, the junction kept 9 bases outside the gene matches.

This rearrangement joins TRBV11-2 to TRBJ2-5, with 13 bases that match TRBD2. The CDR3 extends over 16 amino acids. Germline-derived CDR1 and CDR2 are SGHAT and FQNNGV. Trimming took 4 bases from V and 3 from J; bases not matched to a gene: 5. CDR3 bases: TGTGCCAGCAGCTCTGGACTAGCGGGGGTTAAAGAGACCCAGTACTTC. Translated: CASSSGLAGVKETQYF.

The CDR3 sequence is CASSFGDTYNEKLFF. The CDR3 region has the DNA TGCGCCAGCAGCTTCGGGGACACCTATAATGAAAAACTGTTTTTT. The chain links TRBV5-1 to TRBJ1-4; a weak D match, TRBD1 (6 bases). Germline V gene sequence: CDR1 SGHRS, CDR2 YFSETQ. V was pared by 2 bases and J by 4 bases, with 12 bases between. The CDR3 length is 15 residues.

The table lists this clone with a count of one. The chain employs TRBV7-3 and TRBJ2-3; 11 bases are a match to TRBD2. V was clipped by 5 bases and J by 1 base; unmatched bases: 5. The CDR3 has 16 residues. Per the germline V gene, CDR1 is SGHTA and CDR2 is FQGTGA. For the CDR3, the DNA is TGTGCCAGCAGCCCCGGGACTAGCGGACGCACAGATACGCAGTATTTT. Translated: CASSPGTSGRTDTQYF.

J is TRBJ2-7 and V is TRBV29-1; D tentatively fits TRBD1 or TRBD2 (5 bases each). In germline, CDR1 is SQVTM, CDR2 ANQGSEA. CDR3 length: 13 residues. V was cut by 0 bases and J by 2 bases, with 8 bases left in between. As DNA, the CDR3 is TGCAGCGTTGAAGAGGGGGATCCCTACGAGCAGTACTTC. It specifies CSVEEGDPYEQYF.

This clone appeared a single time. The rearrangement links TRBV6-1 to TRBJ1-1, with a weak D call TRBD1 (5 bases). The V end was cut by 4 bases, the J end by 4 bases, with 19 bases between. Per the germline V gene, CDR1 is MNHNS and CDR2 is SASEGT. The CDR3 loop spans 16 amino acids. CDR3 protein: CASSAIGTLRATEAFF. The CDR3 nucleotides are TGTGCCAGCAGTGCAATCGGGACCTTACGGGCCACTGAAGCTTTCTTT.

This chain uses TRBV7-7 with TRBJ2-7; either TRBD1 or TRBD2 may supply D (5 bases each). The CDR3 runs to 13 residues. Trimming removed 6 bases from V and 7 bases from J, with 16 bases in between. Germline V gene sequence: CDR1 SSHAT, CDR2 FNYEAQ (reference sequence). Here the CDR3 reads CASSTGTEEEQYF. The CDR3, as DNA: TGTGCCAGCAGTACCGGGACCGAAGAGGAGCAGTACTTC.

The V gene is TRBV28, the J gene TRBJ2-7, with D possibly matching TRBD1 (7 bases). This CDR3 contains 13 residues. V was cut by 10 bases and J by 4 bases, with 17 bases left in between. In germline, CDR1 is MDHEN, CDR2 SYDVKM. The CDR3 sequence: CATRETGLYEQYF. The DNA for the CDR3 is TGTGCCACCCGGGAGACAGGGTTGTACGAGCAGTACTTC. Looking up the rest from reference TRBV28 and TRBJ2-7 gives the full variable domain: DVKVTQSSRYLVKRTGEKVFLECVQDMDHENMFWYRQDPGLGLRLIYFSYDVKMKEKGDIPEGYSVSREKKERFSLILESASTNQTSMYLCATRETGLYEQYFGPGTRLTVT.

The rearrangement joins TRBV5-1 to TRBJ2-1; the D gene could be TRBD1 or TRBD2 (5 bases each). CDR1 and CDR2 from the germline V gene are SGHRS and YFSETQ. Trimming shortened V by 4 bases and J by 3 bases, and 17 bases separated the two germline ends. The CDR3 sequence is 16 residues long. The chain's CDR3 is CASSPPWDGDYNEQFF. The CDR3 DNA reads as TGCGCCAGCAGCCCGCCTTGGGACGGGGACTACAATGAGCAGTTCTTC.

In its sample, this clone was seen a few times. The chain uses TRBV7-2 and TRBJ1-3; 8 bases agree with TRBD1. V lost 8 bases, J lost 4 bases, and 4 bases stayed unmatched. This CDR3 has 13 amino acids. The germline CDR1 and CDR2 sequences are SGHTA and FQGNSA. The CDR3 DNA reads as TGTGCCAGCGGCGGACAGGGCGGAAACACCATATATTTT. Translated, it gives CASGGQGGNTIYF.